This T cell receptor (beta chain) was sequenced during a study of blood T cell repertoires in COVID-19. Looking at the study overall: From the United States, Italy and Spain came samples of acute and convalescent COVID-19. The cDNA or gDNA used as material had been derived from T cells, B-cell-depleted T cells, or PBMCs.

CDR1 SEHNR and CDR2 FQNEAQ come from the germline V gene (reference sequence). The CDR3 length is 13 residues. With 0 bases removed from V and 4 bases from J, the gap between germline ends came to 4 bases. This clone has more than one count but fewer than ten. Authors' methods: Counts of nucleated cells, estimated from reference gene primer amplification, were obtained. Assay: immunoSEQ multiplex PCR; the TCRdb copy retains only in-frame clones and omits some. That table is the source of V, J and clone size, and D and trimming were worked out from the DNA. The repertoire has about 490,000 clones, approximately 85% of them found once; the top ten carry approximately 3.2%.

This rearrangement joins TRBV7-9 to TRBJ2-1; D remains unclear. The sequenced material came from peripheral blood. This TCR came from a human donor in a cohort sampled during active COVID-19. CDR3 loop: CASSLASYNEQFF. In DNA, the CDR3 is TGTGCCAGCAGCTTAGCTTCGTACAATGAGCAGTTCTTC.